This T cell receptor beta chain was recorded in a study of cytomegalovirus exposure and HLA in healthy donors. General observations from the study: The productive fraction for most TCR beta V segments was about 87% or about 30% in an earlier analysis. The authors reported that TCR beta sequences could predict HLA-A and HLA-B alleles. These predictions were accurate for most subjects in the first cohort.

Per the germline V gene, CDR1 is SEHNR and CDR2 is FQNEAQ (reference sequence). After removal of 4 bases from V and 8 bases from J, the junction contained 2 bases not matched to a gene. This CDR3 has 13 residues. As to this clone: Its antigen is unidentified.

13 Jbeta primers and 60 Vbeta primers were used for the PCR. Produced via immunoSEQ multiplex PCR; TCRdb's table is partial and in-frame only. In the table there are some 140,000 clones, approximately 61% of which are singletons. The rearrangement joins TRBV7-9 to TRBJ2-2; TRBD2 agrees at 9 bases. The receptor's source is a human donor in good health. Sequencing input: PBMCs. The CDR3 region is CASSWTSVGELFF. In DNA form, the CDR3 reads TGTGCCAGCAGCTGGACTAGCGTTGGGGAGCTGTTTTTT.